This T cell receptor beta chain was recovered during a study of cytomegalovirus exposure and HLA in healthy donors. The V end lost 4 bases, the J end lost 1 base, and 18 bases lay between the germline ends. The germline V gene encodes CDR1 MGHRA and CDR2 YSYEKL. The CDR3 runs to 17 residues. PCR used 60 Vbeta primers and 13 Jbeta primers. Data came from immunoSEQ multiplex PCR; TCRdb stores just in-frame clones and leaves some out. The sample includes 120,000 or so clones, 80% seen only once; the top ten take approximately 10%. The rearrangement uses TRBV4-1 and TRBJ2-3, with D tentatively TRBD2 (7 bases). The receptor was derived from a man aged 30-40 years in good health and CMV-seropositive. The sample consisted of PBMCs. CDR3 sequence (DNA): TGCGCCAGCAGCCTAAAAGTTGGCGGGGGCCGCACAGATACGCAGTATTTT. Amino acid sequence: CASSLKVGGGRTDTQYF.